This T cell receptor (beta chain) derives from a study of blood T cells in healthy people across ages. The second PCR ran about 6 to 12 cycles with a sample-barcoded 5' primer and J-beta primers. TCRdb reprocessed the 5' RACE reads via MiXCR and lists one record per CDR3 protein. Of about 650,000 distinct CDR3 sequences listed, under 65% were seen once; the top ten hold around an eighth. Germline lookup yields CDR1 SGHTA and CDR2 FQGTGA. The V segment lost 5 bases and the J segment 5 bases; nucleotides outside the gene matches: 9. The CDR3 contains 14 residues. The rearrangement uses TRBV7-3 and TRBJ2-7; 7 nucleotides match TRBD2. The receptor was derived from a woman aged 80 or over in good health. Material: blood. The CDR3 protein is CASSPSALANEQYF. The DNA for the CDR3 is TGTGCCAGCAGCCCTTCGGCACTAGCGAACGAGCAGTACTTC.